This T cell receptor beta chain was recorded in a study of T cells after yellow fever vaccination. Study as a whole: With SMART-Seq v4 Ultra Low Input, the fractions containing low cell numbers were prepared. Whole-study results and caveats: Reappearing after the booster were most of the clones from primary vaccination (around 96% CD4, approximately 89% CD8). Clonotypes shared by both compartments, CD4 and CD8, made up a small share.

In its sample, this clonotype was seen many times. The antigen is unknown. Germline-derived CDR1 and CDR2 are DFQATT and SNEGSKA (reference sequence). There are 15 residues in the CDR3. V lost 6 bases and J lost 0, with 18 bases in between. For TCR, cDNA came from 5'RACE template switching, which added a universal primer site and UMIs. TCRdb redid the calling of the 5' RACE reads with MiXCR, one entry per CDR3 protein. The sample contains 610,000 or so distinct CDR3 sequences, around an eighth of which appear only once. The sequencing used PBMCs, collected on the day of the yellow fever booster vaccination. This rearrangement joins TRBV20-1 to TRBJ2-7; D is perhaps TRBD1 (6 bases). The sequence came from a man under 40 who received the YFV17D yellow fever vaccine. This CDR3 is CSASPQGSVSYEQYF. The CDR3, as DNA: TGCAGTGCCTCACCACAGGGATCAGTCTCCTACGAGCAGTACTTC.